A single sample is the source of the 11 T cell receptor beta chains below, sequenced in a study of blood T cell repertoires in COVID-19. The repertoire was sequenced with immunoSEQ multiplex PCR; TCRdb's copy has only in-frame clones and lacks some. The profile shows about 230,000 clones, about four fifths of them singletons. The sample taken for sequencing was peripheral blood. These receptors all stem from a woman of 80 years or more with COVID-19, enrolled during active disease.

The sample holds a few counts of this clone. The V gene is TRBV3-1 (or the pseudogene TRBV3-2), the J gene TRBJ2-7; TRBD2 agrees at 10 bases. The CDR3 extends over 17 amino acids. CDR1 is LGHDT and CDR2 is YNNKEL in the germline V gene (reference sequence). Trimming removed 3 bases from V and 9 bases from J; junction bases left unmatched: 17. The CDR3 loop is CASSQGVGLAYSAGQYF. In DNA form, the CDR3 reads TGTGCCAGCAGCCAGGGAGTGGGACTAGCGTACTCAGCGGGGCAGTACTTC.

The chain couples TRBV29-1 to TRBJ2-5; 7 bases fit TRBD2. Germline CDR1 is SQVTM and CDR2 is ANQGSEA. The junction had 3 bases not matched to a gene; V was cut back by 6 bases and J by 2 bases. This CDR3 has 12 amino acids. For the CDR3, the DNA is TGCAGCGTCGAGCGGGAACAAGAGACCCAGTACTTC. It is translated as CSVEREQETQYF.

This chain connects TRBV27 to TRBJ2-3, with 12 bases lining up with TRBD2. Germline loops: CDR1 MNHEY, CDR2 SMNVEV (reference sequence). CDR3 size: 16 residues. V lost 5 bases to trimming and J lost 0 bases; unmatched junction nucleotides: 3. CDR3 sequence (DNA): TGTGCCAGCAGTCCCGGGACTAGCGGGAGCACAGATACGCAGTATTTT. It encodes CASSPGTSGSTDTQYF.

This chain uses TRBV7-2 with TRBJ2-1; 7 positions match TRBD1. The CDR3 contains 15 residues. The junction had 3 bases not matched to a gene; V was cut back by 4 bases and J by 0 bases. Germline V CDR1 and CDR2: SGHTA, FQGNSA. The CDR3 spells CASSSGQSSYNEQFF. CDR3 coding DNA: TGTGCCAGCAGCTCGGGACAGAGCTCCTACAATGAGCAGTTCTTC. The full variable domain, its missing parts supplied by reference TRBV7-2 and TRBJ2-1, is GAGVSQSPSNKVTEKGKDVELRCDPISGHTALYWYRQSLGQGLEFLIYFQGNSAPDKSGLPSDRFSAERTGGSVSTLTIQRTQQEDSAVYLCASSSGQSSYNEQFFGPGTRLTVL.

The V and J genes are TRBV29-1 and TRBJ2-2; no clear D. The CDR3 runs to 11 residues. Deletions cut 4 bases from V and 5 bases from J, with 5 bases between. The germline CDR1 and CDR2 sequences are SQVTM and ANQGSEA. The CDR3 nucleotides are TGCAGCGTTGTTTCGACCGGGGAGCTGTTTTTT. As protein: CSVVSTGELFF.

The chain employs TRBV7-2 and TRBJ2-5; 16 nucleotides line up with TRBD2. Unmatched junction bases numbered 4, after V lost 5 bases and J lost 4 bases. Germline assignment: CDR1 SGHTA and CDR2 FQGNSA. CDR3 length: 16 residues. The CDR3 region is CASSTGLAGGRETQYF. As DNA, the CDR3 is TGTGCCAGCAGCACGGGACTAGCGGGAGGGCGAGAGACCCAGTACTTC.

The V and J genes are TRBV29-1 and TRBJ2-4, with D perhaps matching TRBD1 (6 bases). The CDR3 runs to 15 residues. V gave up 8 bases and J gave up 0 bases, with 17 bases separating them. CDR1 SQVTM and CDR2 ANQGSEA come from the germline V gene. The CDR3 bases are TGCAGCCCATCAAGGGGGTCCTCAGCCAAAAACATTCAGTACTTC. Encoded protein: CSPSRGSSAKNIQYF.

This chain links TRBV6-5 with TRBJ2-2; no reliable D call. The germline V gene has CDR1 MNHEY and CDR2 SVGAGI. The CDR3 loop spans 13 amino acids. V lost 7 bases to trimming and J lost 1 base, with 7 bases between them. The CDR3 DNA reads TGTGCCAGCAACTATAGGAACACCGGGGAGCTGTTTTTT. Translated: CASNYRNTGELFF.

The chain has TRBV5-1 and TRBJ2-1; possible D gene TRBD2, 5 bases. This CDR3 is built from 14 residues. V lost 3 bases to trimming and J lost 2 bases, with 9 bases between them. Per the germline V gene, CDR1 is SGHRS and CDR2 is YFSETQ. The CDR3 nucleotides read TGCGCCAGCAGCTATGGACTCCCCTACAATGAGCAGTTCTTC. Its translation: CASSYGLPYNEQFF.

The genes are TRBV29-1 and TRBJ2-3; D is undetermined. CDR1 is SQVTM, CDR2 ANQGSEA, per germline. The CDR3 has 14 amino acids. Trimming cost V 7 bases and J 2 bases, with 16 bases left between them. The CDR3 protein is CSGRRIATTDTQYF. Here the CDR3 DNA reads TGCAGCGGCCGCAGGATTGCAACCACAGATACGCAGTATTTT.

The rearrangement uses TRBV20-1 and TRBJ2-6, with D maybe TRBD1 (6 bases). Trimming removed 3 bases from V and 0 bases from J, with 12 bases in between. Germline-derived CDR1 and CDR2 are DFQATT and SNEGSKA (reference sequence). The CDR3 totals 16 residues. The DNA for the CDR3 is TGCAGTGCTAGTAAACAGGGATCCTCTGGGGCCAACGTCCTGACTTTC. This encodes CSASKQGSSGANVLTF.